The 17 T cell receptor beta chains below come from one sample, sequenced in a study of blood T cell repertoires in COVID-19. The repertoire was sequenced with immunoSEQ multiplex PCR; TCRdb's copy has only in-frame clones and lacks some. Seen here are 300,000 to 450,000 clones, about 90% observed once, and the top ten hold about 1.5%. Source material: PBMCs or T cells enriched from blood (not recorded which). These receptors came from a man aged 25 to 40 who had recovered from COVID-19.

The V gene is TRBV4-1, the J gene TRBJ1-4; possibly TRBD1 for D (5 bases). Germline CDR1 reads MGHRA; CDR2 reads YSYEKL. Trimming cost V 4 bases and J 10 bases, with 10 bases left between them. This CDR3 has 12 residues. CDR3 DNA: TGCGCCAGCAGCCCACCCGGGGGAAAACTGTTTTTT. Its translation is CASSPPGGKLFF.

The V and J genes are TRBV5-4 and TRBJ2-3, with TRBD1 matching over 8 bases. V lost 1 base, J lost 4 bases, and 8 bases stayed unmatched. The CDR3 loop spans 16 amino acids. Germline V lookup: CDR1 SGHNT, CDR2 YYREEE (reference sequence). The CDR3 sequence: CASSLFDRGSPDTQYF. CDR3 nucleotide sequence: TGTGCCAGCAGCTTGTTTGACAGGGGAAGTCCAGATACGCAGTATTTT.

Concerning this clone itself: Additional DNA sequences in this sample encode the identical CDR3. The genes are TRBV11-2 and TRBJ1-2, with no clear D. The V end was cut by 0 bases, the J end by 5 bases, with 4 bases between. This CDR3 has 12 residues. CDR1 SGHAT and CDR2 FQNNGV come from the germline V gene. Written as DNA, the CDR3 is TGTGCCAGCAGCTTAGATCTTTATGGCTACACCTTC. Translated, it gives CASSLDLYGYTF.

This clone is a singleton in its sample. CDR3 bases: TGTGCCAGCAGTCAGCGGGAATCACCCCTCCACTTT. Protein: CASSQRESPLHF. This rearrangement joins TRBV5-5 to TRBJ1-6; D is unclear. Trimming shortened V by 5 bases and J by 10 bases, and 10 bases separated the two germline ends. Germline V lookup: CDR1 SGHKS, CDR2 YYEKEE (reference sequence). This CDR3 has 12 residues.

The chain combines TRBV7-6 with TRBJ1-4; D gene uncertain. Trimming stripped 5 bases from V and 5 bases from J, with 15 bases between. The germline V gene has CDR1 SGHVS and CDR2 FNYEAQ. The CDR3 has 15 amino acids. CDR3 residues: CASSEQRTLNEKLFF. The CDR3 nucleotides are TGTGCCAGCAGCGAACAGAGAACCCTAAATGAAAAACTGTTTTTT.

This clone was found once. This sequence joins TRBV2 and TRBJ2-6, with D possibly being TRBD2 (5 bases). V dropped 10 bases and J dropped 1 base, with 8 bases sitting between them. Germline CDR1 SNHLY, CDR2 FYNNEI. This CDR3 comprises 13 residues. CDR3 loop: CAKEASGANVLTF. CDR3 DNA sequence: TGTGCCAAGGAGGCTTCTGGGGCCAACGTCCTGACTTTC. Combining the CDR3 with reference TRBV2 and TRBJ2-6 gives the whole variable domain EPEVTQTPSHQVTQMGQEVILRCVPISNHLYFYWYRQILGQKVEFLVSFYNNEISEKSEIFDDQFSVERPDGSNFTLKIRSTKLEDSAMYFCAKEASGANVLTFGAGSRLTVL.

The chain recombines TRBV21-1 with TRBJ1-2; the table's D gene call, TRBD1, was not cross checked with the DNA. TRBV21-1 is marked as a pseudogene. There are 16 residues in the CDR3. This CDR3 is CASSKRMTGDSYGYTF. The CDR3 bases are TGTGCCAGCAGCAAGCGTATGACAGGGGATAGCTATGGCTACACCTTC.

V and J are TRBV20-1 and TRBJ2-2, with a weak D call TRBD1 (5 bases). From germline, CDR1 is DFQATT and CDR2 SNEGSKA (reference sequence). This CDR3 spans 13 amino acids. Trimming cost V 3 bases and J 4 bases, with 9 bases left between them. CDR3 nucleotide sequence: TGCAGTGCTAGTCAGGGTGCCACCGGGGAGCTGTTTTTT. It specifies CSASQGATGELFF.

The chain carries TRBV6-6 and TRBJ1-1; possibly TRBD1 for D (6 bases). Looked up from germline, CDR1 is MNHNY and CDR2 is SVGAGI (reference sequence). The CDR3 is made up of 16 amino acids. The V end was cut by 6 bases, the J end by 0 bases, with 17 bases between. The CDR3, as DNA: TGTGCCAGCAGCCTGGTCCCCGGGACACTGAACACTGAAGCTTTCTTT. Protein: CASSLVPGTLNTEAFF.

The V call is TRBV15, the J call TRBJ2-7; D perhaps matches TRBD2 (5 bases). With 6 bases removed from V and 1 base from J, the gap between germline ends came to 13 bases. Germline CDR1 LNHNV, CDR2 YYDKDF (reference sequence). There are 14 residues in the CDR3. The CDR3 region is CATSLRGPSYEQYF. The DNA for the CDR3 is TGTGCCACCAGTTTGAGAGGGCCTTCCTACGAGCAGTACTTC.

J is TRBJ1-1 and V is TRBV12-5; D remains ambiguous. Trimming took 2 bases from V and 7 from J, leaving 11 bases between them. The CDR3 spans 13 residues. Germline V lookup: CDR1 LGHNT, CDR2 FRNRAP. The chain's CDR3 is CASGLTTDDEAFF. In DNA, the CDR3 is TGTGCTAGTGGTTTGACCACAGATGATGAAGCTTTCTTT.

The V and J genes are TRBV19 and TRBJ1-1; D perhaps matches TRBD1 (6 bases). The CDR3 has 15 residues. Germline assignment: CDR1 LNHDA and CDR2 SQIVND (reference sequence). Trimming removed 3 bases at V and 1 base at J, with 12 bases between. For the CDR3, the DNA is TGTGCCAGTAGTATCGTGGGACACCAGAACACTGAAGCTTTCTTT. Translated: CASSIVGHQNTEAFF.

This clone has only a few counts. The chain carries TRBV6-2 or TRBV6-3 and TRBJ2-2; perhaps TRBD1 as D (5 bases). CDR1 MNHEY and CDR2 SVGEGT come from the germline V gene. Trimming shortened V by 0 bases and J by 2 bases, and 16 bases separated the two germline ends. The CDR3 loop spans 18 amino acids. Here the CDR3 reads CASSYSRAETVNTGELFF. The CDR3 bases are TGTGCCAGCAGTTACTCCCGCGCCGAGACAGTCAACACCGGGGAGCTGTTTTTT.

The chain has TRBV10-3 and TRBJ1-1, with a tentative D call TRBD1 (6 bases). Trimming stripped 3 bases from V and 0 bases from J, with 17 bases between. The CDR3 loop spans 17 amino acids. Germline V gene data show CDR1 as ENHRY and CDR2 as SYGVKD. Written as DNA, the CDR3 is TGTGCCATCAGTGATGGGCAGGGGTACACCGTGAACACTGAAGCTTTCTTT. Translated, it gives CAISDGQGYTVNTEAFF.

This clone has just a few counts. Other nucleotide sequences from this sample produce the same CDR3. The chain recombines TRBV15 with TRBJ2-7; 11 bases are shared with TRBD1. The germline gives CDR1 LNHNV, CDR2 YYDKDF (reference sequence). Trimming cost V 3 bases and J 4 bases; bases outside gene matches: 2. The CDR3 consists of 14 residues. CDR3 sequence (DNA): TGTGCCACCAGCAGGGACAGGGGGCCTTACGAGCAGTACTTC. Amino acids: CATSRDRGPYEQYF. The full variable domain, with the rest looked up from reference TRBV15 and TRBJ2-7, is DAMVIQNPRYQVTQFGKPVTLSCSQTLNHNVMYWYQQKSSQAPKLLFHYYDKDFNNEADTPDNFQSRRPNTSFCFLDIRSPGLGDTAMYLCATSRDRGPYEQYFGPGTRLTVT.

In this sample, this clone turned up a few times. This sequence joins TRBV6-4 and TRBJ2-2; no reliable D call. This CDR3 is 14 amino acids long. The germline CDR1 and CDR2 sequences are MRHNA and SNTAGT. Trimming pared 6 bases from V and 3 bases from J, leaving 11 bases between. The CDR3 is CASRRDSYTGELFF. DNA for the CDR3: TGTGCCAGCAGACGCGACTCCTACACCGGGGAGCTGTTTTTT.

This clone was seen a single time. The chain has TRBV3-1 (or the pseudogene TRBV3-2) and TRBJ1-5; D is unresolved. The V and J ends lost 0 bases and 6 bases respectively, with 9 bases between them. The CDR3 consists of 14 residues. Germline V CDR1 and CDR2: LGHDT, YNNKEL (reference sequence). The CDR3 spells CASSQDPSVQPQHF. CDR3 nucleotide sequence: TGTGCCAGCAGCCAAGATCCCAGCGTTCAGCCCCAGCATTTT.